This T cell receptor beta chain stems from a study of monozygotic twins with inflammatory bowel disease. UMIs containing a 6-nucleotide sample barcode were added via template switching. TCRdb reanalyzed the 5' RACE reads, giving one entry per CDR3 protein sequence and no DNA. Here the sample table reports a few hundred thousand distinct CDR3 sequences. Broader study findings: Especially with disease activity, IBD patients shared fewer clonotypes with others than healthy twins did. Limited statistical power may explain no repertoire similarity difference between concordant and discordant twins. The analysis did not separate different T cell subtypes.

Of note for this clonotype: Its antigen is as yet unknown.

Germline V gives CDR1 SNHLY, CDR2 FYNNEI. This CDR3 has 12 residues. The chain recombines TRBV2 with TRBJ2-1; TCRdb selects TRBD1, and the lack of DNA leaves this call unchecked. The TCR sequence derives from a human donor with ulcerative colitis or Crohn's disease, or a healthy co-twin of an affected twin (not recorded which). The specimen was blood. The CDR3 region is CASRSGGNEQFF.